This T cell receptor (beta chain) is from a study of blood T cell repertoires in COVID-19 (dated by TCRdb to 2020 to 2021). As for the study more broadly: Samples covering the acute and convalescent phases of COVID-19 were provided by collaborators in the United States, Italy and Spain. The samples were drawn from two sources: the first 160 participants of the ongoing ImmuneRACE study, and 1,000 to 1,500 subjects contributed by 6 global collaborators. Sample metadata almost always included a de-identified subject ID, COVID-19 status, age in years and sex. The repertoires were released in a freely available public database meant as a resource for research on the immune response to SARS-CoV-2. Deeply sampled blood TCRbeta repertoires from subjects exposed to, actively infected with, or recovered from COVID-19 were included in the dataset. Where HLA class I and class II types were available, the types were taken from metadata supplied by the sample provider, not from assay-based typing. The material from the prospective study consisted of cDNA or gDNA derived from T cells, B-cell-depleted T cells, or PBMCs.

In regard to this clone: What antigen it recognizes has not been identified. No clone much larger than this one lies a single base away; base qualities are absent.

TCRbeta CDR3 regions were amplified from genomic DNA using the immunoSEQ Assay, a bias-controlled multiplex PCR. In the paper's pipeline: The number of nucleated cells in each sample was estimated by amplification of reference gene primers within the assay. To quantify the absolute abundance of each unique TCRbeta CDR3 rearrangement, sequence reads were collapsed and filtered. For each sample, productive Simpson clonality was calculated as the square root of Simpson's diversity index across productive rearrangements. As stored in TCRdb, this immuneACCESS dataset retains in-frame rearrangements with V and J assigned. A fraction of the clones does not appear; measured against another copy, unresolved V genes explain less than half of the discrepancy, and the remainder lacks a known reason. The V and J calls and clone size come from that table; D and trimming were worked out from the DNA. In all, the sample holds roughly 190,000 clones, and roughly 81% of those were seen once. Jointly, the top ten make up about 10% of the sample.

One collaborating source in Seattle enrolled patients while the patients were actively infected and followed the patients over time throughout the course of disease. The collaborating institutions used their own protocols to collect whole blood in K2EDTA tubes. For TCRbeta analysis, collaborators shipped samples as frozen whole blood, isolated PBMCs, or DNA extracted from either of those sample types. General study outcomes and caveats: The amount of clinical and demographic metadata varied by source and participant and was provided uncurated.

V is pruned by 5 bases and J by 0 bases, leaving 6 bases of the junction without a gene match. The CDR1 and CDR2 encoded by the germline V gene are MNHEY and SVGAGI. CDR3 length: 15 amino acids, cysteine to phenylalanine. The only DNA kept is the CDR3, 45 bases in frame from the first base. Specimen: peripheral blood. The clonotype was recovered from a woman in her thirties or forties with COVID-19, enrolled during active disease. The chain couples TRBV6-5 to TRBJ1-2, with TRBD1 identical over 7 junction bases. CDR3 loop: CASSQTGPTNYGYTF. The nucleotides read TGTGCCAGCAGTCAGACAGGGCCCACTAACTATGGCTACACCTTC.